This is a list of T cell receptor beta chains from one sample in a study of blood T cell repertoires in COVID-19. Repertoires were generated with immunoSEQ multiplex PCR, while TCRdb's copy carries only in-frame clones and drops some. The sample holds 65,000 to 70,000 clones, 85% seen once. Sample: peripheral blood. The source of these receptors is a man older than 75 with acute or convalescent COVID-19. Both conserved end residues are part of each CDR3. Each record gives: J gene, clone size, D gene, V gene, CDR3 protein, CDR3 DNA. A D gene is named only where the DNA matches it firmly. Clone size, where shown, is once, few, many, or a class for clones that have expanded.

J gene: TRBJ2-2; clone size: .; D gene: .; V gene: TRBV20-1; CDR3 protein: CSARASGELFF; CDR3 DNA: TGCAGTGCTAGGGCCAGCGGGGAGCTGTTTTTT
J gene: TRBJ1-4; clone size: few; D gene: TRBD1; V gene: TRBV7-2; CDR3 protein: CASSRDRGNEKLFF; CDR3 DNA: TGTGCCAGCAGCCGGGACAGGGGGAATGAAAAACTGTTTTTT
J gene: TRBJ2-5; clone size: .; D gene: .; V gene: TRBV6-5; CDR3 protein: CASSYGRRSQETQYF; CDR3 DNA: TGTGCCAGCAGTTACGGGAGACGGAGCCAAGAGACCCAGTACTTC
J gene: TRBJ2-3; clone size: .; D gene: TRBD2; V gene: TRBV5-4; CDR3 protein: CASSLVLLAGVTGTDTQYF; CDR3 DNA: TGTGCCAGCAGCTTGGTCCTACTAGCGGGAGTTACGGGCACAGATACGCAGTATTTT
J gene: TRBJ2-5; clone size: .; D gene: .; V gene: TRBV2; CDR3 protein: CASSVSVQETQYF; CDR3 DNA: TGTGCCAGCAGTGTCAGCGTCCAAGAGACCCAGTACTTC
J gene: TRBJ1-1; clone size: .; D gene: .; V gene: TRBV29-1; CDR3 protein: CSAYERGTEAFF; CDR3 DNA: TGCAGCGCCTACGAAAGGGGGACTGAAGCTTTCTTT
J gene: TRBJ2-5; clone size: .; D gene: TRBD2; V gene: TRBV4-2; CDR3 protein: CASSQSRGGETQYF; CDR3 DNA: TGTGCCAGCAGCCAATCCCGGGGGGGAGAGACCCAGTACTTC
J gene: TRBJ2-7; clone size: .; D gene: .; V gene: TRBV18; CDR3 protein: CASSLQGSNGPGEQYF; CDR3 DNA: TGTGCCAGCTCATTACAGGGATCGAACGGGCCGGGGGAGCAGTACTTC
J gene: TRBJ1-4; clone size: .; D gene: .; V gene: TRBV2; CDR3 protein: CASSEAPHLNEKLFF; CDR3 DNA: TGTGCCAGCAGTGAGGCTCCCCACCTTAATGAAAAACTGTTTTTT
J gene: TRBJ1-4; clone size: .; D gene: TRBD1; V gene: TRBV3-1/TRBV3-2; CDR3 protein: CASSQVGTGGREKLFF; CDR3 DNA: TGTGCCAGCAGCCAAGTAGGGACAGGGGGCCGTGAAAAACTGTTTTTT
J gene: TRBJ2-3; clone size: once; D gene: TRBD2; V gene: TRBV30; CDR3 protein: CAWRPGGLAGVQGTQYF; CDR3 DNA: TGTGCCTGGAGACCCGGGGGACTAGCGGGAGTGCAAGGTACGCAGTATTTT
J gene: TRBJ2-1; clone size: .; D gene: TRBD2; V gene: TRBV3-1/TRBV3-2; CDR3 protein: CASSQEYGLAGGSSYNEQFF; CDR3 DNA: TGTGCCAGCAGCCAAGAGTACGGACTAGCGGGAGGCAGCTCCTACAATGAGCAGTTCTTC
J gene: TRBJ2-3; clone size: .; D gene: .; V gene: TRBV10-1; CDR3 protein: CATPGDTSTDTQYF; CDR3 DNA: TGCGCCACCCCCGGGGACACCAGCACAGATACGCAGTATTTT
J gene: TRBJ2-5; clone size: .; D gene: .; V gene: TRBV27; CDR3 protein: CASSLPGQAETQYF; CDR3 DNA: TGTGCCAGCAGTTTACCCGGACAAGCCGAGACCCAGTACTTC
J gene: TRBJ1-1; clone size: .; D gene: TRBD1; V gene: TRBV29-1; CDR3 protein: CSVESGQLNTEAFF; CDR3 DNA: TGCAGCGTTGAATCGGGACAGCTGAACACTGAAGCTTTCTTT
J gene: TRBJ2-7; clone size: .; D gene: TRBD2; V gene: TRBV3-1/TRBV3-2; CDR3 protein: CASSHDTSATSYEQYF; CDR3 DNA: TGTGCCAGCAGCCACGATACTAGCGCAACCTCCTACGAGCAGTACTTC
J gene: TRBJ1-1; clone size: .; D gene: .; V gene: TRBV6-5; CDR3 protein: CASSRIWTESTEAFF; CDR3 DNA: TGTGCCAGCAGTAGAATTTGGACAGAGTCCACTGAAGCTTTCTTT
J gene: TRBJ1-5; clone size: .; D gene: TRBD1; V gene: TRBV5-8; CDR3 protein: CASSLKGTGTFRNQPQHF; CDR3 DNA: TGTGCCAGCAGCTTGAAGGGGACAGGGACTTTTCGGAATCAGCCCCAGCATTTT
J gene: TRBJ1-5; clone size: .; D gene: TRBD1; V gene: TRBV7-9; CDR3 protein: CASSHGTGLNQPQHF; CDR3 DNA: TGTGCCAGCAGCCATGGGACAGGGCTTAATCAGCCCCAGCATTTT
J gene: TRBJ1-4; clone size: few; D gene: TRBD1; V gene: TRBV3-1/TRBV3-2; CDR3 protein: CASGRTGGDEKLFF; CDR3 DNA: TGTGCCAGCGGCCGGACAGGGGGCGATGAAAAACTGTTTTTT
J gene: TRBJ1-5; clone size: .; D gene: .; V gene: TRBV5-1; CDR3 protein: CASTTAATYSNQPQHF; CDR3 DNA: TGCGCCAGCACTACAGCCGCCACCTATAGCAATCAGCCCCAGCATTTT
J gene: TRBJ2-7; clone size: .; D gene: .; V gene: TRBV6-5; CDR3 protein: CASSRDAVGGEQYF; CDR3 DNA: TGTGCCAGCAGTCGGGACGCCGTGGGAGGAGAGCAGTACTTC
J gene: TRBJ2-3; clone size: once; D gene: .; V gene: TRBV19; CDR3 protein: CASKRTRITDTQYF; CDR3 DNA: TGTGCCAGTAAACGCACTAGGATCACAGATACGCAGTATTTT
J gene: TRBJ2-7; clone size: .; D gene: TRBD1; V gene: TRBV18; CDR3 protein: CASSLDRVDEQYF; CDR3 DNA: TGTGCCAGCTCTCTCGACAGGGTCGACGAGCAGTACTTC
J gene: TRBJ1-5; clone size: .; D gene: TRBD1; V gene: TRBV19; CDR3 protein: CATSDRENQPQHF; CDR3 DNA: TGTGCCACCTCTGACAGGGAGAATCAGCCCCAGCATTTT
J gene: TRBJ2-5; clone size: .; D gene: .; V gene: TRBV15; CDR3 protein: CATSRDKTERGYF; CDR3 DNA: TGTGCCACCAGCAGAGATAAAACGGAAAGGGGGTACTTC
J gene: TRBJ1-1; clone size: .; D gene: TRBD1; V gene: TRBV7-8; CDR3 protein: CASSGGTGSTEAFF; CDR3 DNA: TGTGCCAGCAGCGGCGGGACAGGGAGCACTGAAGCTTTCTTT
J gene: TRBJ2-3; clone size: once; D gene: .; V gene: TRBV5-1; CDR3 protein: CASSLVEATDTQYF; CDR3 DNA: TGCGCCAGCAGCTTGGTCGAGGCGACAGATACGCAGTATTTT
J gene: TRBJ1-1; clone size: .; D gene: .; V gene: TRBV24-1; CDR3 protein: CATSDLRGSEAFF; CDR3 DNA: TGTGCCACCAGTGATTTGCGAGGTTCTGAAGCTTTCTTT
J gene: TRBJ1-1; clone size: once; D gene: .; V gene: TRBV29-1; CDR3 protein: CSVQVSNTEAFF; CDR3 DNA: TGCAGCGTTCAGGTTTCCAACACTGAAGCTTTCTTT
J gene: TRBJ2-1; clone size: .; D gene: .; V gene: TRBV24-1; CDR3 protein: CATSDLNEQFF; CDR3 DNA: TGTGCCACCAGTGACCTAAATGAGCAGTTCTTC
J gene: TRBJ2-7; clone size: .; D gene: TRBD2; V gene: TRBV29-1; CDR3 protein: CSVTGYPGGRASHEQYF; CDR3 DNA: TGCAGCGTAACAGGGTACCCTGGCGGGAGGGCCTCCCACGAGCAGTACTTC
J gene: TRBJ1-6; clone size: few; D gene: .; V gene: TRBV6-6; CDR3 protein: CASRGSNSPLHF; CDR3 DNA: TGTGCCAGCAGGGGCTCGAATTCACCCCTCCACTTT
J gene: TRBJ1-2; clone size: .; D gene: .; V gene: TRBV7-6; CDR3 protein: CASSSYRHPYGYTF; CDR3 DNA: TGTGCCAGCAGCTCCTACAGGCATCCCTATGGCTACACCTTC
J gene: TRBJ1-1; clone size: .; D gene: .; V gene: TRBV11-2; CDR3 protein: CASSRQREAFF; CDR3 DNA: TGTGCCAGCAGCCGGCAGCGAGAAGCTTTCTTT
J gene: TRBJ2-7; clone size: .; D gene: .; V gene: TRBV6-5; CDR3 protein: CASSYSASAYEQYF; CDR3 DNA: TGTGCCAGCAGTTACTCAGCTAGCGCTTACGAGCAGTACTTC
J gene: TRBJ2-5; clone size: .; D gene: TRBD2; V gene: TRBV25-1; CDR3 protein: CASSESWTSGRFEETQYF; CDR3 DNA: TGTGCCAGCAGTGAATCCTGGACTAGCGGGAGGTTCGAAGAGACCCAGTACTTC
J gene: TRBJ2-5; clone size: .; D gene: .; V gene: TRBV10-1; CDR3 protein: CASSEFGVWDQYF; CDR3 DNA: TGCGCCAGCAGTGAGTTCGGGGTGTGGGACCAGTACTTC
J gene: TRBJ2-3; clone size: .; D gene: .; V gene: TRBV19; CDR3 protein: CASSIDPRATQYF; CDR3 DNA: TGTGCCAGTAGTATAGACCCGAGAGCTACGCAGTATTTT
J gene: TRBJ2-1; clone size: .; D gene: TRBD1; V gene: TRBV6-5; CDR3 protein: CASSYLPGQGARGKFF; CDR3 DNA: TGTGCCAGCAGTTACTTGCCGGGACAGGGGGCGCGTGGGAAGTTCTTC
J gene: TRBJ2-4; clone size: .; D gene: TRBD1; V gene: TRBV29-1; CDR3 protein: CSVRDRDIIQYF; CDR3 DNA: TGCAGCGTCCGGGACAGGGATATCATTCAGTACTTC
J gene: TRBJ2-1; clone size: few; D gene: TRBD2; V gene: TRBV10-1; CDR3 protein: CASSESGTSGINEQFF; CDR3 DNA: TGCGCCAGCAGTGAGTCCGGGACTAGCGGGATTAATGAGCAGTTCTTC
J gene: TRBJ2-5; clone size: .; D gene: .; V gene: TRBV9; CDR3 protein: CASSPGGRAIQETQYF; CDR3 DNA: TGTGCCAGCAGCCCGGGGGGCCGAGCAATCCAAGAGACCCAGTACTTC
J gene: TRBJ1-2; clone size: .; D gene: .; V gene: TRBV7-2; CDR3 protein: CASSSTLGYTF; CDR3 DNA: TGTGCCAGCAGCTCGACTCTGGGCTACACCTTC
J gene: TRBJ1-2; clone size: .; D gene: TRBD1; V gene: TRBV19; CDR3 protein: CASSLEGTGVGYTF; CDR3 DNA: TGTGCCAGTAGCCTTGAAGGGACAGGGGTTGGCTACACCTTC
J gene: TRBJ1-5; clone size: .; D gene: .; V gene: TRBV11-3; CDR3 protein: CASSYVGEGGNQPQHF; CDR3 DNA: TGTGCCAGCAGCTACGTGGGGGAGGGCGGCAATCAGCCCCAGCATTTT
J gene: TRBJ1-4; clone size: .; D gene: .; V gene: TRBV19; CDR3 protein: CASRQPGAANEKLFF; CDR3 DNA: TGTGCCAGTAGGCAACCAGGGGCGGCTAATGAAAAACTGTTTTTT
J gene: TRBJ2-7; clone size: few; D gene: TRBD1; V gene: TRBV24-1; CDR3 protein: CATSVFAGGEQYF; CDR3 DNA: TGTGCCACCAGTGTCTTTGCAGGGGGCGAGCAGTACTTC